This TCR beta chain was profiled in a study of blood T cells in healthy people across ages. V gave up 6 bases and J gave up 1 base, with 10 bases separating them. This CDR3 contains 14 residues. CDR1 and CDR2 from the germline V gene are MNHNS and SASEGT. Broader study findings: A greater number of naive CD4+ cells and higher diversity distinguished long-lived donors from aged donors. Researchers judged that diversity estimates from one million T cells fell short of true values.

Staff drew 9 to 10 milliliters of peripheral blood from each donor. Using a J-beta primer mix together with a sample-barcoded 5' primer, a second PCR was run for about 6 to 11 cycles. TCRdb processed the 5' RACE reads anew with MiXCR; each CDR3 protein has one entry. The table has around 820,000 distinct CDR3 sequences, roughly 25% seen once. This clonotype was found a few times. Its antigen is still unknown. The same data also went into a second study, on T cells of mothers and their children.

The chain has TRBV6-1 and TRBJ1-5, with D possibly matching TRBD1 (5 bases). The clonotype comes from a boy aged 10-17 years in good health. Sequencing was done on a sample of blood. The CDR3 DNA sequence: TGTGCCAGCAGCCGGGGGGGGAGCAATCAGCCCCAGCATTTT. Translating it yields CASSRGGSNQPQHF.